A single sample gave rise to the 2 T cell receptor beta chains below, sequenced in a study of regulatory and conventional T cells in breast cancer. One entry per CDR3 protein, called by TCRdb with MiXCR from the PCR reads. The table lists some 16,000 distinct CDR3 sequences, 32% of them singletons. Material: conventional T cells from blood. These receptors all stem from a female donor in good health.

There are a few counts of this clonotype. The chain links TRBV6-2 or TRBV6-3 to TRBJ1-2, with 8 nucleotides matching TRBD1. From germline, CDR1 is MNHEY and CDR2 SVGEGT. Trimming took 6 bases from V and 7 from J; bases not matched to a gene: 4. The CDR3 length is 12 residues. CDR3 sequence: CASSPDRAGYTF. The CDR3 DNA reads TGTGCCAGCAGCCCGGACAGGGCTGGCTACACCTTC.

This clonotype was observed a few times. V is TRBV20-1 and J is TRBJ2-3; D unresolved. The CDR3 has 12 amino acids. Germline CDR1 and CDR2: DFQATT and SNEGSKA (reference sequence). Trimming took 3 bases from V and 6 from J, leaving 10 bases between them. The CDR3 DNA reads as TGCAGTGCTAGGAAGAGTGGGGATACGCAGTATTTT. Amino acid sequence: CSARKSGDTQYF.